The TCR beta chain described here comes from a study of T cells in tumors after PD-1 blockade (dated by TCRdb to between 2017 and 2020). For context, the study as a whole: Prior checkpoint blockade, systemic immunosuppressant use, and recent radiotherapy or other anti-cancer therapy within 4 weeks were grounds for patient exclusion. Paired single-cell RNA and TCR sequencing was performed on site-matched tumors from BCC or SCC patients before and after anti-PD-1 therapy. RECIST version 1.1 was the standard used to evaluate clinical response. Some patients also continued taking vismodegib 150 mg daily during anti-PD-1 treatment. On average, tumor samples yielded more than 20,000 TCR templates (range 554-99,264) and 6,041 unique clonotypes, roughly 21-fold deeper than single-cell TCR sequencing.

Study-wide conclusions, independent of this receptor: Roughly two fifths of tumor TCR clonotypes were detected in blood, and some novel exhausted tumor clones were observed in pre-treatment blood, which was taken as suggesting peripheral recruitment. Exhausted CD8+ clones expanded after therapy were found to be mostly novel clonotypes undetected pre-treatment, suggesting clonal replacement rather than reinvigoration of pre-existing clones. The source of novel T cell clones was not identified and could include lymphoid organs or rare unexpanded clones within the tumor or its periphery. In squamous cell carcinoma, under 55% of expanded exhausted clones were novel, compared with 25% to 30% of other expanded CD8+ clones. Comparisons between pre- and post-treatment samples were the only ones where clonal replacement appeared, with none seen between two pre-treatment samples, a pattern that argues against artifacts from biopsy timing or location.

Based on its abundance in the sample, this clone is medium-sized (0.01 to 0.1%). Its antigen target is currently unknown. Base qualities were left out, and no much larger clone turns up one base away. The time point label here, explained by the study, means: after anti-PD-1 therapy. The tumor biopsies were site-matched, meaning the biopsies were taken from the same primary tumor before and after PD-1 blockade. Treatment consisted of either cemiplimab 350 mg every 2 weeks or pembrolizumab 200 mg every 3 weeks. Squamous cell carcinoma samples after treatment were collected an average of 31 days after treatment began, which captured early T cell dynamics. Genomic DNA extracted from tumor biopsies or peripheral blood was used for bulk TCRbeta sequencing, with input ranging from roughly 600 ng to 6,004 ng. To detect rare clonotypes with greater sensitivity than single-cell TCR sequencing, bulk TCRbeta sequencing was done on the leftover biopsy material. Every patient was a poor candidate for surgical resection and had histologically proven advanced or metastatic basal or squamous cell carcinoma. Serial tumor biopsies during anti-PD-1 treatment were taken from the 4 patients who made up the squamous cell carcinoma cohort. Fresh biopsies came from the site of the primary tumor, and part of the tissue was kept in RNAlater for exome and bulk TCR sequencing.

The immunoSEQ platform was used to carry out deep TCRbeta sequencing. The published analysis was carried out like this. For further analysis, only productive rearrangements were exported out of the immunoSEQ Analyzer. A two-sided binomial test with a Bonferroni-corrected P below 0.01 was used to call clones that significantly expanded or contracted between timepoints. T cell phenotypes were assigned to bulk TCRbeta clonotypes by matching to single-cell RNA+TCR-seq clones sharing the same TCRbeta sequence. Using bulk TCR sequencing data, clone enrichment in tumor was calculated by dividing a clone's tumor frequency by the same clone's PBMC frequency. TCRs were grouped by GLIPH into specificity groups, defined as clusters of distinct TCRs likely recognizing common antigens via shared CDR3 motifs. What TCRdb holds here is the immuneACCESS table cut down to in-frame rearrangements. Part of the clones is not present; checked against another copy, under half of the missing clones reflect an unresolved V gene, and the others are unexplained. V and J calls and clone size are copied from that table; D and trimming were computed from the DNA. For this sample there are some 3,900 clones; 62% appear just once. The ten most abundant clones make up about 61% of the sample.

Trimming takes 6 bases from V and 6 bases from J, and the germline ends sit 14 bases apart. CDR1 MNHEY and CDR2 SVGEGT were looked up in the germline V gene. The CDR3 covers 13 residues, taking in both the cysteine and the phenylalanine. Just CDR3 DNA is preserved here, 39 bases in frame from base 1. The sequence derives from a human donor with cutaneous squamous cell carcinoma. The sequenced sample was tumor tissue, obtained after anti-PD-1 treatment. The sequence joins TRBV6-2 or TRBV6-3 to TRBJ1-1; a weak D assignment points to TRBD1 (5 bases agree). The nucleotide sequence reads as follows: TGTGCCAGCAGCGTCAGGGCCCGAGCTGAAGCTTTCTTT. Its translation reads: CASSVRARAEAFF.